This T cell receptor (beta chain) came from a study of blood T cell repertoires in COVID-19. Only in-frame clones appear in the TCRdb table, and some are missing; sequencing was by immunoSEQ multiplex PCR. The data show hundreds of thousands of clones, 80% to 90% seen once. Notes on this clone: Other DNA sequences in the sample encode the same CDR3.

This CDR3 is built from 15 residues. V lost 4 bases to trimming and J lost 1 base; unmatched junction nucleotides: 2. CDR1 and CDR2 (germline): SNHLY, FYNNEI. The sequence came from a man older than 75 with acute or convalescent COVID-19. This rearrangement joins TRBV2 to TRBJ2-3, with 10 bases aligning to TRBD2. The sequenced sample consisted of peripheral blood. Here the CDR3 reads CASSVLAGGTDTQYF. In nucleotides, the CDR3 is TGTGCCAGCAGTGTCCTAGCGGGGGGCACAGATACGCAGTATTTT.